These 17 T cell receptor beta chains were sequenced from one sample in a study of blood T cell repertoires in COVID-19. TCRdb's table, derived via immunoSEQ multiplex PCR, lists solely in-frame clones and lacks some. The sample holds around 400,000 clones; over 75% are singletons and the top ten take 1.2% to 1.5%. Sequencing was carried out using PBMCs or T cells enriched from blood (not recorded which). The receptors come from a woman aged 18-29 years who had been exposed to COVID-19.

The rearrangement joins TRBV3-1 (or the pseudogene TRBV3-2) to TRBJ1-3; D is undetermined. The V gene lost 4 bases and the J gene lost 1 base, with 14 bases spanning the gap. In germline, CDR1 is LGHDT, CDR2 YNNKEL (reference sequence). The CDR3 is made up of 16 amino acids. In DNA form, the CDR3 reads TGTGCCAGCAGCCCAGGTTCGTCAGGTTCTGGAAACACCATATATTTT. This sequence encodes CASSPGSSGSGNTIYF.

The chain links TRBV29-1 to TRBJ2-5; weak D call: TRBD2 (6 bases). Germline CDR1 and CDR2: SQVTM and ANQGSEA. CDR3 size: 13 residues. In DNA, the CDR3 is TGCAGTCTCGGGCCAGGGAGGTGGGAGACCCAGTACTTC. Translated, it gives CSLGPGRWETQYF.

This chain links TRBV5-1 with TRBJ2-3, with D possibly matching TRBD1 (6 bases). The CDR3 has 15 amino acids. The V gene lost 0 bases and the J gene lost 1 base, with 9 bases spanning the gap. Germline assignment: CDR1 SGHRS and CDR2 YFSETQ. CDR3 in DNA: TGCGCCAGCAGCTTGGCGGCAGGGGGCACAGATACGCAGTATTTT. Protein sequence: CASSLAAGGTDTQYF.

The rearrangement uses TRBV28 and TRBJ1-1; 8 bases match TRBD1. The CDR3 extends over 17 amino acids. The junction had 14 bases not matched to a gene; V was cut back by 3 bases and J by 5 bases. Germline assignment: CDR1 MDHEN and CDR2 SYDVKM. In DNA, the CDR3 is TGTGCCAGCAGTTTTCCTTTCTACACAGGGGGAGAGACTGAAGCTTTCTTT. It is translated as CASSFPFYTGGETEAFF.

The genes are TRBV18 and TRBJ2-1; D perhaps matches TRBD1 (5 bases). Germline CDR1 and CDR2: KGHSH and LQKENI. Trimming shortened V by 2 bases and J by 9 bases, and 8 bases separated the two germline ends. The CDR3 is 12 residues long. Here the CDR3 DNA reads TGTGCCAGCTCACCAGACAGAGTTGAGCAGTTCTTC. Protein sequence: CASSPDRVEQFF.

V is TRBV7-7 and J is TRBJ2-1; 15 bases agree with TRBD2. This CDR3 has 15 residues. Per germline, CDR1 SSHAT and CDR2 FNYEAQ (reference sequence). V lost 5 bases, J lost 9 bases, and 5 bases stayed unmatched. Written as DNA, the CDR3 is TGTGCCAGCAGCCAGGGACTAGCGGGAGGTTCTGAGCAGTTCTTC. Translated, it gives CASSQGLAGGSEQFF.

The chain has TRBV5-6 and TRBJ1-1; D gene ambiguous. Per the germline V gene, CDR1 is SGHDT and CDR2 is YYEEEE. CDR3 size: 12 residues. Trimming cost V 2 bases and J 2 bases, with 4 bases left between them. CDR3: CASSFYNTEAFF. The DNA of the CDR3 is TGTGCCAGCAGCTTTTATAACACTGAAGCTTTCTTT. Combining the CDR3 with reference TRBV5-6 and TRBJ1-1 gives the whole variable domain DAGVTQSPTHLIKTRGQQVTLRCSPKSGHDTVSWYQQALGQGPQFIFQYYEEEERQRGNFPDRFSGHQFPNYSSELNVNALLLGDSALYLCASSFYNTEAFFGQGTRLTVV.

As for this clone: In the same sample, other DNA sequences code for this CDR3. CDR3 region: CASSIGGGNQETQYF. CDR3 coding DNA: TGTGCCAGTAGTATAGGAGGGGGAAACCAAGAGACCCAGTACTTC. This rearrangement joins TRBV19 to TRBJ2-5; D might be TRBD1 (6 bases). The CDR3 has 15 amino acids. Trimming cost V 1 base and J 0 bases, with 9 bases left between them. The germline CDR1 and CDR2 sequences are LNHDA and SQIVND (reference sequence).

The chain is built from TRBV7-8 and TRBJ2-7; 8 positions match TRBD1. Trimming removed 6 bases from V and 3 bases from J; junction bases left unmatched: 13. Germline V gene lookup returns CDR1 SGHVS and CDR2 FQNEAQ. CDR3 size: 16 residues. In DNA form, the CDR3 reads TGTGCCAGCAGTGAAGACAGGGGAGGTCCTAGCTACGAGCAGTACTTC. This encodes CASSEDRGGPSYEQYF.

CDR3 nucleotides: TGTGCCAGCAGTCAAGGCGTCGGGACCTATAATTCACCCCTCCACTTT. It specifies CASSQGVGTYNSPLHF. The J gene is TRBJ1-6, the V gene TRBV6-1, with D hard to call. The CDR3 loop spans 16 amino acids. Germline lookup yields CDR1 MNHNS and CDR2 SASEGT. V dropped 5 bases and J dropped 2 bases, with 13 bases sitting between them.

This clone has a handful of counts. J is TRBJ2-7 and V is TRBV7-2; D remains unclear. The V gene's germline CDR1 is SGHTA and CDR2 FQGNSA. The CDR3 is 15 amino acids. The V end lost 1 base, the J end lost 2 bases, and 12 bases lay between the germline ends. Here the CDR3 DNA reads TGTGCCAGCAGCTTAGATGGCGCTAGGCCCTACGAGCAGTACTTC. Translation: CASSLDGARPYEQYF.

This clone was counted once. The chain uses TRBV7-8 and TRBJ1-5, with TRBD1 matching 9 bases. The germline gives CDR1 SGHVS, CDR2 FQNEAQ. The CDR3 is 16 amino acids. V lost 0 bases, J lost 6 bases, and 6 bases stayed unmatched. CDR3 DNA sequence: TGTGCCAGCAGCTTAGCGTTAACAGGGGGCCTTCAGCCCCAGCATTTT. Translated: CASSLALTGGLQPQHF.

The sample holds one count of this clone. This chain joins TRBV7-9 and TRBJ1-5; 9 nucleotides match TRBD1. There are 15 residues in the CDR3. Germline V gene sequence: CDR1 SEHNR, CDR2 FQNEAQ (reference sequence). V dropped 5 bases and J dropped 4; count of bases not matched to a gene: 6. The DNA for the CDR3 is TGTGCCAGCAGCACGACAGGGGGGTTTAATCAGCCCCAGCATTTT. This translates into CASSTTGGFNQPQHF. Filled out from reference TRBV7-9 and TRBJ1-5, the complete variable domain reads DTGVSQNPRHKITKRGQNVTFRCDPISEHNRLYWYRQTLGQGPEFLTYFQNEAQLEKSRLLSDRFSAERPKGSFSTLEIQRTEQGDSAMYLCASSTTGGFNQPQHFGDGTRLSIL.

This chain joins TRBV7-2 and TRBJ2-5, with D perhaps matching TRBD1 (5 bases). The V gene lost 6 bases and the J gene lost 3 bases, with 23 bases spanning the gap. In germline, CDR1 is SGHTA, CDR2 FQGNSA. The CDR3 extends over 17 amino acids. CDR3 residues: CASRPSQGQSFKETQYF. DNA of the CDR3: TGTGCCAGCAGACCTAGTCAAGGACAAAGTTTTAAAGAGACCCAGTACTTC.

In its sample, this clone ranks as medium-sized. Distinct nucleotide sequences in the sample also encode this CDR3. The gene calls are TRBV18 and TRBJ1-1, with TRBD1 matching 7 bases. V gave up 3 bases and J gave up 4 bases; unmatched junction bases: 2. Looked up from germline, CDR1 is KGHSH and CDR2 is LQKENI. The CDR3 runs 13 residues. CDR3 in DNA: TGTGCCAGCTCACCTCAGGGGGGCACTGAAGCTTTCTTT. Amino acid sequence: CASSPQGGTEAFF.

The chain couples TRBV13 to TRBJ1-2, with 8 nucleotides matching TRBD1. Germline CDR1 reads PRHDT; CDR2 reads FYEKMQ (reference sequence). V shed 3 bases and J 5 bases; nucleotides not matched to a gene: 11. The CDR3 covers 16 residues. The CDR3 loop reads CASSFPLTGGGYGYTF. The DNA for the CDR3 is TGTGCCAGCAGCTTCCCACTAACAGGGGGTGGGTATGGCTACACCTTC.

The chain carries TRBV19 and TRBJ2-7, with D perhaps matching TRBD1 (6 bases). V was shortened by 3 bases and J by 2 bases, with 17 bases between the two germline ends. The length of the CDR3 is 16 residues. Per the germline V gene, CDR1 is LNHDA and CDR2 is SQIVND (reference sequence). CDR3 sequence reads: CASSMDLGGSPYEQYF. The CDR3 DNA sequence: TGTGCCAGTAGTATGGATTTAGGGGGAAGTCCCTACGAGCAGTACTTC. The full variable domain, in which reference TRBV19 and TRBJ2-7 provide the parts outside the CDR3, is DGGITQSPKYLFRKEGQNVTLSCEQNLNHDAMYWYRQDPGQGLRLIYYSQIVNDFQKGDIAEGYSVSREKKESFPLTVTSAQKNPTAFYLCASSMDLGGSPYEQYFGPGTRLTVT.